The entry below describes one T cell receptor (beta chain). Its antigen is still unknown. These data come from a study of cytotoxic CD8 clonotypes in ibrutinib-treated CLL. Study-wide results and limits: An increase in clonality occurred at ibrutinib response, followed by a return toward baseline at progression. Patients had baseline clonality above age-matched healthy donors, and this clonality moved with circulating CD8+ T-cell counts.

Generated by immunoSEQ multiplex PCR, the TCRdb table keeps only in-frame clones and is missing some. The sample includes 20,000 to 30,000 clones, over 55% of them seen just once. Looked up from germline, CDR1 is LGHNA and CDR2 is YSLEER. The CDR3 runs 13 residues. Trimming removed 4 bases at V and 3 bases at J, with 10 bases between. Genomic DNA in an amount of approximately 2 micrograms was extracted from cryopreserved PBMCs and used for the preparation of TCR beta libraries. The receptor was isolated from a human donor with chronic lymphocytic leukemia. This sample comprised PBMCs, obtained after 12 months of ibrutinib treatment. The rearrangement joins TRBV4-3 to TRBJ2-7, with D perhaps matching TRBD1 (6 bases). CDR3 nucleotide sequence: TGCGCCAGCAGCCCGGACAGACTCTACGAGCAGTACTTC. Its translation is CASSPDRLYEQYF.